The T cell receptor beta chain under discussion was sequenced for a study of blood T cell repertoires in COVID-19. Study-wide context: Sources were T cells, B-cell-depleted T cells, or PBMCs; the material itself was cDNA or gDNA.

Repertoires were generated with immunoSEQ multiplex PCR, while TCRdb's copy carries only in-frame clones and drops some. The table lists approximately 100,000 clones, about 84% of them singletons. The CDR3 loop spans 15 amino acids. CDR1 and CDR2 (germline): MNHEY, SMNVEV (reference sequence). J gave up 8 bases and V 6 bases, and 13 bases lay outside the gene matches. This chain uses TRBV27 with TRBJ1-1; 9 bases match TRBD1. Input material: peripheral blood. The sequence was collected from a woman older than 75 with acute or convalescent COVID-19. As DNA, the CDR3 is TGTGCCAGCAGCTTCCTTGGGACAGGGAAAGCCGAAGCTTTCTTT. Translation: CASSFLGTGKAEAFF.